The 14 T cell receptor beta chains below all came from one sample that was sequenced in a study of blood T cells in healthy people across ages. Primed by a sample-barcoded 5' primer and a J-beta primer mix, a second PCR proceeded for about 7 to 11 cycles. Via MiXCR, TCRdb re-called the 5' RACE reads, giving one row per CDR3 protein. The sample contains 780,000 or so distinct CDR3 sequences, about 53% of which appear only once. Sequenced: blood. These receptors were taken from a man aged 80 or over in good health.

A remark on this clonotype: A junction boundary mismatches the germline segment, possibly from a read error. The chain links TRBV5-1 to TRBJ1-4; TRBD1 matches 8 bases. Germline-derived CDR1 and CDR2 are SGHRS and YFSETQ. The CDR3 covers 15 residues. As DNA, the CDR3 is TGCGCCAGCAGCGAGTGGACAGGGCTTAATGGAAAACTGTTTTTT. This translates into CASSEWTGLNGKLFF.

This clonotype came up a few times. This chain joins TRBV9 and TRBJ2-7, with TRBD1 matching 10 bases. The CDR3 is made up of 16 amino acids. Germline V lookup: CDR1 SGDLS, CDR2 YYNGEE. With 4 bases clipped from V and 1 base from J, the junction kept 8 bases outside the gene matches. CDR3 DNA sequence: TGTGCCAGCAGCCTTGGAGGGACAGGGGCTTCCTACGAGCAGTACTTC. Its protein is CASSLGGTGASYEQYF.

The sample holds one count of this clonotype. This chain joins TRBV7-2 and TRBJ1-4, with D perhaps TRBD1 (6 bases). The CDR3 sequence is 14 residues long. V shed 3 bases and J shed 5 bases, with 10 bases lying between them. Germline V gene lookup returns CDR1 SGHTA and CDR2 FQGNSA. The CDR3 coding sequence is TGTGCCAGCAGCTTGGGGGCTGTGAATGAAAAACTGTTTTTT. The encoded protein is CASSLGAVNEKLFF.

The chain combines TRBV6-2 or TRBV6-3 with TRBJ2-7; 10 bases line up with TRBD2. Germline CDR1 MNHEY, CDR2 SVGEGT. V dropped 5 bases and J dropped 2; count of bases not matched to a gene: 9. The CDR3 totals 16 residues. The DNA for the CDR3 is TGTGCCAGCAGTCCTCTCAGCGGGAGGGCCCCCTACGAGCAGTACTTC. It codes for CASSPLSGRAPYEQYF.

The J gene is TRBJ2-5, the V gene TRBV7-9; D gene uncertain. With 1 base removed from V and 2 bases from J, the gap between germline ends came to 8 bases. The germline gives CDR1 SEHNR, CDR2 FQNEAQ (reference sequence). The CDR3 is made up of 14 amino acids. In DNA, the CDR3 is TGTGCCAGCAGCTTAGTAGGCAGACAAGAGACCCAGTACTTC. This sequence encodes CASSLVGRQETQYF.

The rearrangement joins TRBV10-3 to TRBJ2-7, with TRBD2 as a possible D gene (5 bases). The CDR3 covers 14 residues. The germline CDR1 and CDR2 sequences are ENHRY and SYGVKD. Between the trimmed V and J ends, which lost 6 bases and 1 base, there was a span of 13 bases. DNA of the CDR3: TGTGCCATCAGGGGAGACCCGGGTTCCTACGAGCAGTACTTC. It encodes CAIRGDPGSYEQYF.

V is TRBV6-2 or TRBV6-3 and J is TRBJ2-7, with D unresolved. CDR1 MNHEY and CDR2 SVGEGT come from the germline V gene. Deletions cut 1 base from V and 3 bases from J, with 13 bases between. This CDR3 spans 15 amino acids. The CDR3 sequence: CASSYLSDGHYEQYF. For the CDR3, the DNA is TGTGCCAGCAGTTACTTATCGGACGGTCACTACGAGCAGTACTTC.

The V call is TRBV12-5, the J call TRBJ2-1; 8 nucleotides line up with TRBD2. Germline loops: CDR1 LGHNT, CDR2 FRNRAP. The V segment lost 5 bases and the J segment 1 base; nucleotides outside the gene matches: 4. The CDR3 covers 15 residues. The chain's CDR3 is CASGAGRGSYNEQFF. For the CDR3, the DNA is TGTGCTAGTGGTGCCGGGAGGGGTTCCTACAATGAGCAGTTCTTC.

This clonotype was counted a few times. The gene calls are TRBV9 and TRBJ2-1; the match to TRBD2 covers 13 bases. The J segment lost 9 bases and the V segment lost 1 base, leaving 10 bases of the junction unmatched. The V gene's germline CDR1 is SGDLS and CDR2 YYNGEE. The CDR3 loop spans 17 amino acids. The CDR3 loop is CASSVSGTSGILGEQFF. As DNA, the CDR3 is TGTGCCAGCAGCGTATCCGGGACTAGCGGGATTCTCGGTGAGCAGTTCTTC.

Note on this clonotype: Its ends do not fully match the called genes, so a read error is possible. The rearrangement links TRBV2 to TRBJ2-1, with D unresolved. Germline-derived CDR1 and CDR2 are SNHLY and FYNNEI. The CDR3 consists of 15 residues. Written as DNA, the CDR3 is TGTGCCAACAGTGACCCCGGGCCTGTCTTCTATGAGCAGTTCTTC. It codes for CANSDPGPVFYEQFF.

This clonotype was picked up a small number of times. V is TRBV29-1 and J is TRBJ2-7; maybe TRBD2 (6 bases). The V gene's germline CDR1 is SQVTM and CDR2 ANQGSEA. This CDR3 comprises 11 residues. V lost 8 bases and J lost 6, with 14 bases in between. CDR3 amino acids: CSTDLGGEQYF. For the CDR3, the DNA is TGCAGCACCGATTTGGGGGGCGAGCAGTACTTC.

The chain carries TRBV18 and TRBJ2-1; D might be TRBD2 (6 bases). The end of the DNA is better explained by TRBJ2-7, so the J call may be wrong. Germline V lookup: CDR1 KGHSH, CDR2 LQKENI. The CDR3 has 14 amino acids. CDR3 amino acids: CASSQSAGGVEQYF. The CDR3, as DNA: TGTGCCAGCTCACAATCCGCCGGAGGGGTCGAGCAGTACTTC.

This clonotype was seen once. The chain couples TRBV7-3 to TRBJ2-1; 8 bases match TRBD2. Germline loops: CDR1 SGHTA, CDR2 FQGTGA. The ends lost 2 bases at V and 5 bases at J; junction bases unmatched: 14. The CDR3 loop spans 18 amino acids. The CDR3 region is CASSLYVLGAGRDNEQFF. For the CDR3, the DNA is TGTGCCAGCAGCTTATATGTTTTGGGGGCCGGGAGGGACAATGAGCAGTTCTTC.

This clonotype has a handful of counts. The chain is built from TRBV6-6 and TRBJ2-1; 10 bases line up with TRBD2. The CDR3 runs to 15 residues. The trim removed 5 bases at V and 8 bases at J, leaving 9 bases unmatched. Germline assignment: CDR1 MNHNY and CDR2 SVGAGI (reference sequence). The CDR3 sequence: CASSLRTSGIDEQFF. CDR3 DNA: TGTGCCAGCAGTCTCCGAACTAGCGGGATTGATGAGCAGTTCTTC.